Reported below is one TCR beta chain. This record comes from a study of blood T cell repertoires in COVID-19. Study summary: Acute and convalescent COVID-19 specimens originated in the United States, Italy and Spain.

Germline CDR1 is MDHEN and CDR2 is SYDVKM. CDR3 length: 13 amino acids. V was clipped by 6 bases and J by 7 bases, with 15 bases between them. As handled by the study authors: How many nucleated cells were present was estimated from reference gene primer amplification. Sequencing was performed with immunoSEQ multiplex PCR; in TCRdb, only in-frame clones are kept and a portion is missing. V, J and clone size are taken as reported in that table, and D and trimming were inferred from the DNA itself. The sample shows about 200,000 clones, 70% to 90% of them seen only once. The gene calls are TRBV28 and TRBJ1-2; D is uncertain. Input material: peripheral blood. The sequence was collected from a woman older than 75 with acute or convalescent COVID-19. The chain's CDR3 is CASRPTIHLGYTF. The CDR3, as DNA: TGTGCCAGCAGACCTACGATCCATCTTGGCTACACCTTC.